Listed here are 32 T cell receptor beta chains from one sample, sequenced in a study of response to subunit inactivated influenza vaccine. A single record per CDR3 protein comes from TCRdb applying MiXCR to the RT-PCR reads. Of about 540,000 distinct CDR3 sequences listed, approximately 24% were seen once; the top ten hold 2.8%. A further study also used this sample, focusing on T cells expressing NK-cell markers. This second study says: Scientists made TCR beta cDNA using 5'RACE template switching with UMIs.

The sequencing used CD4+ T cells sorted from PBMCs, collected about 12 days after vaccination. All receptors derive from a man in his fifties or sixties who received an inactivated influenza vaccine.

The chain carries TRBV4-2 and TRBJ2-1, with TRBD2 identical over 10 bases. Germline V gene sequence: CDR1 LGHNA, CDR2 YNFKEQ. V was pared by 0 bases and J by 4 bases, with 6 bases of the junction left unmatched. This CDR3 comprises 17 residues. CDR3 sequence: CASSQEVSGGVYNEQFF. The CDR3 DNA follows: TGTGCCAGCAGCCAAGAGGTCAGCGGGGGGGTTTACAATGAGCAGTTCTTC.

V and J are TRBV7-2 and TRBJ2-5; no clear D. CDR1 and CDR2 (germline): SGHTA, FQGNSA. The CDR3 runs 14 residues. Trimming took off 2 bases at V and 4 bases at J, with 11 bases between the two ends. The CDR3 protein is CASSLNGLLETQYF. The CDR3 nucleotides read TGTGCCAGCAGCTTAAATGGGCTCCTAGAGACCCAGTACTTC.

A few counts support this clonotype. The V and J genes are TRBV4-3 and TRBJ2-2; D is perhaps TRBD1 or TRBD2 (6 bases each). V was clipped by 3 bases and J by 7 bases, with 12 bases between them. Germline V gene lookup returns CDR1 LGHNA and CDR2 YSLEER. The CDR3 runs 14 residues. CDR3 in amino acids: CASSHGGRGGELFF. CDR3 in DNA: TGCGCCAGCAGCCACGGGGGCAGGGGCGGGGAGCTGTTTTTT.

This clonotype was detected only a few times. The genes are TRBV4-3 and TRBJ1-1; D call uncertain. In germline, CDR1 is LGHNA, CDR2 YSLEER. The CDR3 runs to 13 residues. The ends were cut back, 4 bases at V and 3 bases at J, with 9 bases in the middle. CDR3 nucleotide sequence: TGCGCCAGCAGCCCTGCTGTCGACACTGAAGCTTTCTTT. Its protein is CASSPAVDTEAFF.

V usage is TRBV6-2 or TRBV6-3 and J usage is TRBJ2-2; D remains ambiguous. Between the trimmed V and J ends, which lost 0 bases and 6 bases, there was a span of 11 bases. The CDR3 has 15 residues. Germline CDR1 is MNHEY and CDR2 is SVGEGT. CDR3 in amino acids: CASSYSRQAAGELFF. The CDR3, as DNA: TGTGCCAGCAGTTACTCACGGCAGGCTGCCGGGGAGCTGTTTTTT.

This clonotype was observed a handful of times. This chain uses TRBV13 with TRBJ2-2, with D possibly called TRBD1 or TRBD2 (6 bases each). Germline CDR1 PRHDT, CDR2 FYEKMQ (reference sequence). V dropped 5 bases and J dropped 3 bases, with 19 bases sitting between them. This CDR3 is built from 17 residues. Written as DNA, the CDR3 is TGTGCCAGCAGCCAGACGTGGGGGGCCCTGGACACCGGGGAGCTGTTTTTT. It is translated as CASSQTWGALDTGELFF.

This chain joins TRBV20-1 and TRBJ2-5, with a possible D match to TRBD2 (7 bases). Trimming took off 6 bases at V and 5 bases at J, with 16 bases between the two ends. There are 13 residues in the CDR3. Germline V gives CDR1 DFQATT, CDR2 SNEGSKA (reference sequence). The CDR3 reads CSASRTAGETQYF. CDR3 in DNA: TGCAGTGCGAGCCGGACAGCGGGGGAGACCCAGTACTTC.

There are a few counts of this clonotype. The chain couples TRBV9 to TRBJ2-7; tentative D call: TRBD1 (5 bases). CDR1 and CDR2 (germline): SGDLS, YYNGEE. V lost 0 bases, J lost 7 bases, and 11 bases lay in between. The CDR3 spans 13 residues. CDR3 bases: TGTGCCAGCAGCGTAGAGTATAAGGGGGAGCAGTACTTC. Its protein product is CASSVEYKGEQYF.

Points on this clonotype: At one of its ends the junction is not consistent with the germline gene, which may arise from a read error. The genes are TRBV6-1 and TRBJ1-5; D ambiguous. The CDR3 sequence is 14 residues long. The V gene's germline CDR1 is MNHNS and CDR2 SASEGT. The CDR3 DNA reads TGTGCCAGCAGAGAAGGGAATTTCAATCAGCCCCAGCATTTT. It codes for CASREGNFNQPQHF.

This clonotype has only a few counts. DNA of the CDR3: TGTGCCAGCAGCTTGGACAGGGGGGGATTGACCCAGTACTTC. It specifies CASSLDRGGLTQYF. The genes are TRBV5-6 and TRBJ2-5; tentatively, D is TRBD1 (8 bases). The V end was cut by 0 bases, the J end by 7 bases, with 13 bases between. Germline V gives CDR1 SGHDT, CDR2 YYEEEE. The CDR3 loop spans 14 amino acids.

This clonotype was seen once. Here the CDR3 reads CASRPTTGGGETQYF. The CDR3 region has the DNA TGCGCCAGCAGACCGACCACCGGGGGCGGCGAGACCCAGTACTTC. V and J are TRBV5-1 and TRBJ2-5; D tentatively fits TRBD1 or TRBD2 (6 bases each). This CDR3 is built from 15 residues. V shed 5 bases and J shed 5 bases, with 19 bases lying between them. Germline values: CDR1 SGHRS, CDR2 YFSETQ.

The CDR3 spells CASSLTKGSAFF. Written as DNA, the CDR3 is TGTGCCAGCAGCTTAACAAAAGGTTCCGCTTTCTTT. This chain links TRBV11-2 with TRBJ1-1; D call uncertain. This CDR3 comprises 12 residues. Germline V gives CDR1 SGHAT, CDR2 FQNNGV. V lost 2 bases, J lost 11 bases, and 12 bases lay in between.

A few counts support this clonotype. V gene TRBV6-2 or TRBV6-3 combines with J gene TRBJ2-1; 15 nucleotides align to TRBD2. CDR1 and CDR2 from the germline V gene are MNHEY and SVGEGT. This CDR3 is built from 21 residues. After removal of 6 bases from V and 0 bases from J, the junction contained 15 bases not matched to a gene. CDR3 sequence: CASRAGTSGGTFFSSYNEQFF. In DNA form, the CDR3 reads TGTGCCAGCAGAGCCGGGACTAGCGGGGGGACCTTTTTTAGCTCCTACAATGAGCAGTTCTTC.

This clonotype was detected ten times or more. The rearrangement joins TRBV6-2 or TRBV6-3 to TRBJ2-7; D perhaps matches TRBD1 (5 bases). Between the trimmed V and J ends, which lost 5 bases and 6 bases, there was a span of 8 bases. The CDR3 extends over 11 amino acids. Germline V gene sequence: CDR1 MNHEY, CDR2 SVGEGT. This CDR3 is CASSQGVEQYF. Written as DNA, the CDR3 is TGTGCCAGCAGTCAAGGGGTCGAGCAGTACTTC.

The V and J genes are TRBV11-2 and TRBJ2-3; 7 bases are a match to TRBD1. J gave up 4 bases and V 1 base, and 17 bases lay outside the gene matches. Germline V gene data show CDR1 as SGHAT and CDR2 as FQNNGV. CDR3 size: 19 residues. The CDR3 region has the DNA TGTGCCAGCAGCTTAGTAGTAGGAGTGAGAACAGGGGCCGCAGATACGCAGTATTTT. Translated, it gives CASSLVVGVRTGAADTQYF.

This clonotype showed up just a few times. The V gene is TRBV25-1, the J gene TRBJ2-7, with 9 bases lining up with TRBD1. With 2 bases clipped from V and 2 bases from J, the junction kept 7 bases outside the gene matches. This CDR3 has 16 residues. Germline CDR1 reads MGHDK; CDR2 reads SYGVNS. In nucleotides, the CDR3 is TGTGCCAGCAGTGAAAGTGGGACAGGGCGAACCTACGAGCAGTACTTC. Its protein product is CASSESGTGRTYEQYF.

This clonotype came up many times. The chain has TRBV18 and TRBJ2-5, with unresolved D. Trimming stripped 3 bases from V and 4 bases from J, with 9 bases between. CDR3 length equals 13 residues. Per the germline V gene, CDR1 is KGHSH and CDR2 is LQKENI. For the CDR3, the DNA is TGTGCCAGCTCACCCTCGGGTAGAGAGACCCAGTACTTC. As protein: CASSPSGRETQYF.

This clonotype came up a few times. In DNA, the CDR3 is TGTGCCAGCAGCGCCCAACAGGGACCCTACGAGCAGTACTTC. It encodes CASSAQQGPYEQYF. The V and J genes are TRBV9 and TRBJ2-7, with D perhaps matching TRBD1 (6 bases). With 3 bases removed from V and 2 bases from J, the gap between germline ends came to 12 bases. Germline V gene lookup returns CDR1 SGDLS and CDR2 YYNGEE. CDR3 length: 14 residues.

This clonotype was detected a few times. V gene TRBV4-2 combines with J gene TRBJ2-5; 11 bases are shared with TRBD2. This CDR3 region has 17 residues. Germline V CDR1 and CDR2: LGHNA, YNFKEQ. With V trimmed by 0 bases and J by 4 bases, 7 bases remained unmatched. The CDR3 here is CASSQDPVAGGAETQYF. As DNA, the CDR3 is TGTGCCAGCAGCCAAGACCCCGTAGCGGGAGGGGCAGAGACCCAGTACTTC.

V gene TRBV20-1 combines with J gene TRBJ1-1; perhaps TRBD1 as D (5 bases). This CDR3 spans 13 amino acids. Germline assignment: CDR1 DFQATT and CDR2 SNEGSKA (reference sequence). V dropped 6 bases and J dropped 2 bases, with 13 bases sitting between them. The CDR3, as DNA: TGCAGTGCCTCTTGGGGACTCAACACTGAAGCTTTCTTT. This codes for CSASWGLNTEAFF.

This clonotype was seen a few times. V gene TRBV10-3 combines with J gene TRBJ1-5, with TRBD1 matching 8 bases. The CDR3 contains 12 residues. The ends lost 10 bases at V and 5 bases at J; junction bases unmatched: 4. CDR1 ENHRY and CDR2 SYGVKD come from the germline V gene. The CDR3 coding sequence is TGTGCCACCAAACAGGGGGATCAGCCCCAGCATTTT. Protein sequence: CATKQGDQPQHF.

This clonotype came up a few times. The gene calls are TRBV5-1 and TRBJ2-1; possibly TRBD1 or TRBD2 for D (5 bases each). V was cut by 4 bases and J by 4 bases, with 15 bases left in between. Germline V lookup: CDR1 SGHRS, CDR2 YFSETQ. This CDR3 contains 15 residues. The CDR3 sequence: CASSKLGVFYNEQFF. The CDR3 region has the DNA TGCGCCAGCAGCAAACTAGGGGTTTTTTACAATGAGCAGTTCTTC.

J is TRBJ2-3 and V is TRBV6-1; 14 bases map to TRBD2. V lost 7 bases to trimming and J lost 3 bases; unmatched junction nucleotides: 6. The germline V gene encodes CDR1 MNHNS and CDR2 SASEGT. The CDR3 runs to 16 residues. The chain's CDR3 is CASKRLAGGSTDTQYF. The CDR3 DNA reads as TGTGCCAGCAAAAGACTAGCGGGAGGGAGTACAGATACGCAGTATTTT.

In this sample, this clonotype turned up many times. V usage is TRBV24-1 and J usage is TRBJ2-1; D unresolved. Trimming cost V 3 bases and J 9 bases, with 8 bases left between them. Germline lookup yields CDR1 KGHDR and CDR2 SFDVKD. The CDR3 covers 12 residues. CDR3 region: CATSDGGFEQFF. In nucleotides, the CDR3 is TGTGCCACCAGTGATGGTGGGTTTGAGCAGTTCTTC.

The table lists this clonotype with a few counts. J is TRBJ1-1 and V is TRBV6-1; tentative D call: TRBD1 (6 bases). Germline values: CDR1 MNHNS, CDR2 SASEGT. This CDR3 contains 15 residues. Trimming stripped 2 bases from V and 7 bases from J, with 17 bases between. The CDR3 DNA is TGTGCCAGCAGTGAATTGGTCGCAGGGGCGAGTGAAGCTTTCTTT. It specifies CASSELVAGASEAFF.

This chain joins TRBV12-3 or TRBV12-4 and TRBJ2-3; D is perhaps TRBD2 (6 bases). CDR3 length: 12 residues. The V and J ends lost 3 bases and 9 bases respectively, with 10 bases between them. For the CDR3, the DNA is TGTGCCAGCAGTTTTGGGACTCCGACGCAGTATTTT. Translating it yields CASSFGTPTQYF.

This clonotype showed up just once. The gene calls are TRBV20-1 and TRBJ2-3; TRBD2 agrees at 7 bases. Germline values: CDR1 DFQATT, CDR2 SNEGSKA (reference sequence). V gave up 0 bases and J gave up 1 base; unmatched junction bases: 7. This CDR3 is 16 amino acids long. In DNA, the CDR3 is TGCAGTGCTAGAGATCGTACTGCGGGAGGCACAGATACGCAGTATTTT. This translates into CSARDRTAGGTDTQYF.

The gene calls are TRBV7-2 and TRBJ1-4, with TRBD1 matching over 7 bases. Per germline, CDR1 SGHTA and CDR2 FQGNSA. V shed 5 bases, J shed 3 bases, and the junction held 3 bases outside the gene matches. The CDR3 covers 14 residues. The CDR3 reads CASSPGGANEKLFF. For the CDR3, the DNA is TGTGCCAGCAGCCCAGGGGGGGCTAATGAAAAACTGTTTTTT.

This clonotype has more than one count but fewer than ten. J is TRBJ2-5 and V is TRBV2; TRBD1 aligns across 10 bases. CDR3 length: 15 amino acids. Germline V lookup: CDR1 SNHLY, CDR2 FYNNEI. J gave up 3 bases and V 9 bases, and 10 bases lay outside the gene matches. CDR3 DNA sequence: TGTGCCAGTCTACCGACAGGGGGCCTAGAAGAGACCCAGTACTTC. Its protein is CASLPTGGLEETQYF.

In this sample, this clonotype turned up many times. V is TRBV5-6 and J is TRBJ2-2, with D tentatively TRBD2 (6 bases). This CDR3 has 12 amino acids. Germline V gene lookup returns CDR1 SGHDT and CDR2 YYEEEE. With 4 bases removed from V and 10 bases from J, the gap between germline ends came to 11 bases. CDR3 sequence reads: CASSVGTPELFF. The CDR3 DNA reads as TGTGCCAGCAGCGTCGGGACTCCGGAGCTGTTTTTT. Based on the CDR3 plus reference TRBV5-6 and TRBJ2-2, the full variable domain is DAGVTQSPTHLIKTRGQQVTLRCSPKSGHDTVSWYQQALGQGPQFIFQYYEEEERQRGNFPDRFSGHQFPNYSSELNVNALLLGDSALYLCASSVGTPELFFGEGSRLTVL.

The J gene is TRBJ2-5, the V gene TRBV28, with TRBD2 matching over 11 bases. With V trimmed by 6 bases and J by 5 bases, 11 bases remained unmatched. This CDR3 region has 16 residues. In germline, CDR1 is MDHEN, CDR2 SYDVKM. The CDR3 DNA is TGTGCCAGCAGCGTAGCGGGGGGGCCGTTGGTGGAGACCCAGTACTTC. Residues: CASSVAGGPLVETQYF.

The gene calls are TRBV2 and TRBJ1-5, with TRBD1 as a possible D gene (6 bases). This CDR3 spans 14 amino acids. In germline, CDR1 is SNHLY, CDR2 FYNNEI. V shed 6 bases and J shed 3 bases, with 12 bases lying between them. CDR3 region: CASRHRDSNQPQHF. The DNA of the CDR3 is TGTGCCAGCAGGCACAGGGACTCCAATCAGCCCCAGCATTTT.